The source of this T cell receptor (beta chain) is a study of CD8 T cells in ankylosing spondylitis. This clonotype was seen ten or more times. TCRdb re-called the 5' RACE reads with MiXCR, one entry per CDR3 protein. The sample holds over 100,000 distinct CDR3 sequences, roughly an eighth seen once. The TCR comes from a female donor with ankylosing spondylitis or in good health (not recorded which). Specimen: blood, either unsorted or a sorted T cell fraction (not recorded which).

Here the CDR3 DNA reads TGCAGCGTGGTTGGACAGGACTCCTACGAGCAGTACTTC. Translated, it gives CSVVGQDSYEQYF. The chain combines TRBV29-1 with TRBJ2-7; 7 nucleotides align to TRBD1. With V trimmed by 6 bases and J by 0 bases, 5 bases remained unmatched. Germline values: CDR1 SQVTM, CDR2 ANQGSEA. The CDR3 runs to 13 residues.